This TCR beta chain was identified during a study of blood T cell repertoires in COVID-19. About the study: From the United States, Italy and Spain came samples of acute and convalescent COVID-19. From T cells, B-cell-depleted T cells, or PBMCs came the material, which was cDNA or gDNA.

TCRdb's copy holds only in-frame clones and misses some; the assay was immunoSEQ multiplex PCR. This sample carries about 200,000 clones, about nine tenths of them seen once, and the ten largest clones take 3.5% to 4%. The CDR3 loop spans 16 amino acids. Trimming left V 6 bases short and J 2 bases short, with 20 bases between. Germline V gene sequence: CDR1 MNHEY, CDR2 SMNVEV (reference sequence). The specimen sequenced was PBMCs or T cells enriched from blood (not recorded which). The origin of this receptor is a woman younger than 45 with acute COVID-19. This chain links TRBV27 with TRBJ2-7; D might be TRBD2 (5 bases). The CDR3 spells CASSPVGLSRAYEQYF. The CDR3 DNA sequence: TGTGCCAGCAGCCCGGTAGGGCTTTCGAGGGCCTACGAGCAGTACTTC.